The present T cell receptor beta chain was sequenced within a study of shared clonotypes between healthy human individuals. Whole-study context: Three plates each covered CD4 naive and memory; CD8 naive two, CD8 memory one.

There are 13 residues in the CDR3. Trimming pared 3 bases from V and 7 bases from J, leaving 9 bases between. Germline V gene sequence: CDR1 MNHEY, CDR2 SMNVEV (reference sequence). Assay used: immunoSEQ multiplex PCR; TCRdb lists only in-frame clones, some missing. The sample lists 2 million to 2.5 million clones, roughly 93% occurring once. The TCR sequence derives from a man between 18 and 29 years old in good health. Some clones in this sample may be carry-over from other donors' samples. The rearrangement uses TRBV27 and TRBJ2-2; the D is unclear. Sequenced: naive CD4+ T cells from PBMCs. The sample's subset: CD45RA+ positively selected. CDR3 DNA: TGTGCCAGCAGTTTCCCGGGCAGCGGGGAGCTGTTTTTT. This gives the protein CASSFPGSGELFF.